The source of this T cell receptor (beta chain) is a study of T-cell reconstitution after alpha-beta-depleted transplantation in children (dated by TCRdb to about 2016). At the level of the whole study: Using TCR repertoire profiling, the study followed T-cell immune reconstitution in a quantitative way in children after TCRalphabeta/CD19-depleted allogeneic hematopoietic cell transplantation.

General study outcomes and caveats: In some patients, high TCRbeta diversity at day 60 was attributed to recipient T cells and intrathymic progenitors that had survived conditioning. The apparently early alphabetaT-cell count recovery about two months after transplant was reportedly dependent on only several hundred rapidly expanded clones derived from non-depleted graft cells. Hyperexpanded clone frequencies declined over subsequent months; after one year, T-cell counts and TCRbeta diversity were mostly attributed to newly produced T cells.

The sample's treatment or condition label, decoded: allogeneic hematopoietic cell transplantation with graft depleted of TCRalphabeta T cells and CD19 B cells. TCRalphabeta/CD19-depleted allogeneic hematopoietic cell grafts were given to the transplant recipients, all of whom were children. The library relied on PCR. Sequencing relied on an Illumina HiSeq 2500. TCR library preparation used molecular barcoding, with unique molecular identifiers applied to normalize quantification of the TCRbeta repertoire. Through fastp at Q25 and MiXCR, TCRdb rebuilt clones from the public reads, retaining in-frame beta chains. All rows with the same CDR3 protein become a single entry with the most common DNA and genes. Present in this sample are 600,000 to 800,000 distinct CDR3 sequences, around 14% of which were seen just once. The top ten clones comprise 0.79% of the sample. V is trimmed back by 1 base and J by 2 bases, and the junction contains 4 bases that no gene match accounts for. Including cysteine and phenylalanine, the CDR3 has 16 amino acids. Of all the DNA, just the CDR3 is kept, 48 bases in frame from base 1. CDR1 SEHNR and CDR2 FQNEAQ were looked up in the germline V gene (reference sequence).

With regard to this clonotype: What antigen it recognizes has not been identified. No base quality information exists; no much larger clone differs at one position.

In this chain, TRBV7-9 is recombined with TRBJ2-1; the junction holds 8 bases that match TRBD2. The sequence came from a girl aged 2 to 9 with congenital amegakaryocytic thrombocytopenia, due to receive a stem cell transplant. The sequencing here drew on PBMCs, taken before TCRalphabeta/CD19-depleted stem cell transplant. CDR3 loop: CASSLVTSGAYNEQFF. The base sequence is TGTGCCAGCAGCTTAGTTACTAGCGGAGCCTACAATGAGCAGTTCTTC.